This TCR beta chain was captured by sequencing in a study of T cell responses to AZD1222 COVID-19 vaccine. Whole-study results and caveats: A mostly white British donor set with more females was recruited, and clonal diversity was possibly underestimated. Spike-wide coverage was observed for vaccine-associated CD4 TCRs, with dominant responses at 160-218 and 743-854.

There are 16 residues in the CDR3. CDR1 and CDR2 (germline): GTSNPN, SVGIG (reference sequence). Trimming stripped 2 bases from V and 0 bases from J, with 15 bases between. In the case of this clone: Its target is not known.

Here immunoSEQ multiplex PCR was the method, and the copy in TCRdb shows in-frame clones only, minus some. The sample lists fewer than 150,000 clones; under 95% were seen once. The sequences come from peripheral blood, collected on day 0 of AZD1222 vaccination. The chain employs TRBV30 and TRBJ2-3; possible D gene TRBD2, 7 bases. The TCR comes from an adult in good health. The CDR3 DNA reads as TGTGCCTGGAGTAGAGGGGGGGATACTAGCACAGATACGCAGTATTTT. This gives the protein CAWSRGGDTSTDTQYF.